This paragraph covers one T cell receptor (beta chain) sequence. Its matching antigen is unknown. This sample was included in a study of T cell responses to AZD1222 COVID-19 vaccine. The CDR3 length is 13 residues. Germline V lookup: CDR1 SGHTA, CDR2 FQGNSA. The trim removed 10 bases at V and 3 bases at J, leaving 6 bases unmatched. Assay: immunoSEQ multiplex PCR; the TCRdb copy retains only in-frame clones and omits some. The table lists 120,000 or so clones, more than 85% of them singletons. General observations from the study: Recipients of two AZD1222 doses showed rising Spike-specific TCR breadth and depth. Baseline testing showed seropositivity in only five to seven AZD1222 recipients. Mapped onto spike, vaccine-associated CD4 TCRs spanned it and were dominant at 160-218 and 743-854.

Sequences were derived from peripheral blood, sampled on day 0 of MenACWY control vaccination. This sequence joins TRBV7-2 and TRBJ2-1; 7 bases agree with TRBD1. The receptor was isolated from an adult in good health. DNA for the CDR3: TGTGCCAACGGGGACAGAAGCTACAATGAGCAGTTCTTC. It translates to CANGDRSYNEQFF.